This is a list of T cell receptor beta chains from one sample in a study of cytomegalovirus exposure and HLA in healthy donors. Clones were read by immunoSEQ multiplex PCR, and TCRdb kept only the in-frame ones, dropping some. The sample records 130,000 to 150,000 clones, 82% being singletons. The specimen sequenced was PBMCs. The receptors come from a male donor in good health and CMV-seronegative. Both conserved end residues are part of each CDR3. D genes are given only for firm matches. Not all rows give a size; the values are once, few, many and, for expanded clones, a class.

cdr3_aa	cdr3_nt	clone_size	j_call	d_call	v_call
CASSARQGMGEKLFF	TGTGCCAGCAGCGCCCGACAGGGGATGGGTGAAAAACTGTTTTTT	NA	TRBJ1-4	TRBD1	TRBV11-1
CATRHRGQYSDEQFF	TGTGCCACCCGGCACAGGGGGCAATATAGCGATGAGCAGTTCTTC	NA	TRBJ2-1	TRBD1	TRBV15
CASSRQVDSGNTIYF	TGTGCCAGCAGTAGACAGGTCGACTCTGGAAACACCATATATTTT	NA	TRBJ1-3	NA	TRBV6-5
CASRQTGASGRALNEQFF	TGCGCCAGCCGACAAACAGGGGCTAGCGGGAGGGCCCTCAATGAGCAGTTCTTC	NA	TRBJ2-1	TRBD2	TRBV5-1
CASRGTGEDTEAFF	TGTGCCAGCCGTGGGACAGGGGAAGACACTGAAGCTTTCTTT	NA	TRBJ1-1	TRBD1	TRBV6-5
CASSLALGGETQYF	TGTGCCAGCAGCTTAGCTCTGGGGGGGGAGACCCAGTACTTC	NA	TRBJ2-5	TRBD2	TRBV7-9
CASSQQGGSGGNTGELFF	TGTGCCAGCAGCCAACAGGGAGGCAGCGGGGGGAACACCGGGGAGCTGTTTTTT	NA	TRBJ2-2	TRBD2	TRBV11-3
CASSLGGGYNEQFF	TGTGCCAGCAGCTTGGGCGGGGGGTACAATGAGCAGTTCTTC	NA	TRBJ2-1	TRBD2	TRBV5-4
CASSYRGSNQPQHF	TGTGCCAGCAGTTACAGGGGGAGCAATCAGCCCCAGCATTTT	once	TRBJ1-5	NA	TRBV6-5
CASSFRVISYNEQFF	TGTGCCAGCAGTTTCAGGGTTATCTCCTACAATGAGCAGTTCTTC	NA	TRBJ2-1	NA	TRBV28
CASSLDAGGASTEAFF	TGCGCCAGCAGCTTGGATGCAGGGGGCGCCTCGACTGAAGCTTTCTTT	NA	TRBJ1-1	TRBD1	TRBV5-1
CASSAWTSGARREQFF	TGTGCCAGCAGTGCATGGACTAGCGGGGCCAGAAGGGAGCAGTTCTTC	few	TRBJ2-1	TRBD2	TRBV2
CASSPNRGSYTDTQYF	TGTGCCAGCAGCCCGAACAGGGGAAGTTACACAGATACGCAGTATTTT	NA	TRBJ2-3	TRBD1	TRBV7-3
CASSLVGLARYQETQYF	TGTGCCAGCAGCTTAGTGGGACTAGCGAGGTACCAAGAGACCCAGTACTTC	NA	TRBJ2-5	TRBD2	TRBV7-2
CASSWTGRGLRYEQYF	TGTGCCAGCAGCTGGACAGGTCGAGGACTCCGCTACGAGCAGTACTTC	few	TRBJ2-7	TRBD1	TRBV5-4
CASSPPPPGSYEQYF	TGTGCCAGCAGCCCTCCCCCTCCAGGGTCCTACGAGCAGTACTTC	NA	TRBJ2-7	NA	TRBV28
CASSSGTGDYNEQFF	TGTGCCAGCAGCTCCGGGACAGGGGACTACAATGAGCAGTTCTTC	NA	TRBJ2-1	TRBD1	TRBV5-4
CASSLELAGSGELFF	TGTGCCAGCAGCTTAGAACTAGCGGGATCCGGGGAGCTGTTTTTT	NA	TRBJ2-2	TRBD2	TRBV7-8
CASSLYEGESVFF	TGTGCCAGCAGCTTATACGAGGGGGAAAGTGTGTTTTTT	once	TRBJ2-2	NA	TRBV7-9
CASSFGTSGSQSNEQFF	TGTGCCAGCAGCTTCGGGACTAGCGGGAGTCAGTCCAATGAGCAGTTCTTC	NA	TRBJ2-1	TRBD2	TRBV7-9
CASGSLTYEQYF	TGTGCCAGCGGTAGCTTAACCTACGAGCAGTACTTC	NA	TRBJ2-7	NA	TRBV14
CASSLASGTVTYEQYF	TGCGCCAGCAGCTTGGCGTCCGGTACGGTAACCTACGAGCAGTACTTC	NA	TRBJ2-7	NA	TRBV5-1
CASSLVFGLAGGREQYF	TGTGCCAGCAGCTTGGTCTTCGGACTAGCGGGAGGAAGGGAGCAGTACTTC	NA	TRBJ2-5	TRBD2	TRBV5-8
CASSLYPGPTTYNEQFF	TGTGCCAGCAGTTTATACCCAGGGCCCACAACCTACAATGAGCAGTTCTTC	NA	TRBJ2-1	NA	TRBV27
CASSFGGNYGYTF	TGTGCCAGCAGTTTTGGCGGTAACTATGGCTACACCTTC	NA	TRBJ1-2	NA	TRBV27
CASSSGTARNQPQHF	TGTGCCAGCAGCTCCGGTACCGCCCGTAATCAGCCCCAGCATTTT	NA	TRBJ1-5	NA	TRBV7-6
CASSSGQVNTEAFF	TGTGCCAGCAGTTCGGGACAGGTGAACACTGAAGCTTTCTTT	NA	TRBJ1-1	TRBD1	TRBV27
CASSPPASGSVNEQFF	TGCGCCAGCAGCCCTCCGGCTAGCGGGAGTGTCAATGAGCAGTTCTTC	NA	TRBJ2-1	TRBD2	TRBV4-3
CASSVGQGDTEAFF	TGTGCCAGCAGCGTAGGACAGGGGGACACTGAAGCTTTCTTT	NA	TRBJ1-1	TRBD1	TRBV7-9
CASSLGQLENTEAFF	TGTGCCAGCAGCCTAGGACAGTTAGAGAACACTGAAGCTTTCTTT	NA	TRBJ1-1	NA	TRBV11-2
CASSLVNNNEQFF	TGTGCCAGCAGCTTAGTGAACAACAATGAGCAGTTCTTC	NA	TRBJ2-1	NA	TRBV7-9
CASSLATTSGVPYEQYF	TGCGCCAGCAGCTTGGCGACTACTAGCGGGGTACCCTACGAGCAGTACTTC	NA	TRBJ2-7	TRBD2	TRBV5-1
CASSSRLADSTDTQYF	TGTGCCAGTAGTTCCCGACTAGCGGATAGCACAGATACGCAGTATTTT	NA	TRBJ2-3	TRBD2	TRBV19
CASSPDLTGEQFF	TGTGCCAGCAGCCCCGACTTAACTGGTGAGCAGTTCTTC	few	TRBJ2-1	NA	TRBV28
CASSPGAGARTDTQYF	TGTGCCAGCTCACCAGGGGCGGGGGCTCGCACAGATACGCAGTATTTT	once	TRBJ2-3	NA	TRBV18